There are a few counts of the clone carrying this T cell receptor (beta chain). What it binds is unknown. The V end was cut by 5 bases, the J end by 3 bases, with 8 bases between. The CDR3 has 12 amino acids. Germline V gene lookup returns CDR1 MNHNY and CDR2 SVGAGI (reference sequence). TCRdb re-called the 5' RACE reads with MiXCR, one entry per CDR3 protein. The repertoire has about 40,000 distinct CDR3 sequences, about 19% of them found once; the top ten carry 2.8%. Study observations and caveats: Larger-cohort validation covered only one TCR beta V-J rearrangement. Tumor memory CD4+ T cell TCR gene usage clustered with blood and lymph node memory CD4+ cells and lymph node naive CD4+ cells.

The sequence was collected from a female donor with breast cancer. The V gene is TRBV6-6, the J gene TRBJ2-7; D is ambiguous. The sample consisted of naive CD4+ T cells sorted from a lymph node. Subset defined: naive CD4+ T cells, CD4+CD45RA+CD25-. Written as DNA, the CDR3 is TGTGCCAGCAGTCCAGGTAGCTACGAGCAGTACTTC. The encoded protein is CASSPGSYEQYF.